The 15 T cell receptor beta chains reported below all come from one sample, sequenced in a study of shared clonotypes between healthy human individuals. The repertoire was sequenced with immunoSEQ multiplex PCR; TCRdb's copy has only in-frame clones and lacks some. The sample includes over 850,000 clones, 78% of them seen just once. What was sequenced was memory CD4+ T cells from PBMCs. The subset was: CD45RA-negative fraction. These TCRs come from a man aged 18 to 29 in good health. Some clones in this sample may be carry-over from other donors' samples.

V usage is TRBV5-8 and J usage is TRBJ2-5, with D maybe TRBD2 (6 bases). V dropped 3 bases and J dropped 1 base, with 13 bases sitting between them. The CDR3 is 15 residues long. Germline V CDR1 and CDR2: SGHTS, YDEGEE. The CDR3: CASSWRGRVQETQYF. As DNA, the CDR3 is TGTGCCAGCAGCTGGCGGGGTCGGGTCCAAGAGACCCAGTACTTC.

This clone appeared a few times. The rearrangement links TRBV6-5 to TRBJ1-5; 9 positions match TRBD1. Germline V gene sequence: CDR1 MNHEY, CDR2 SVGAGI. V trimming: 6 bases; J trimming: 6 bases; junction bases outside the gene matches: 9. The CDR3 is 15 amino acids. DNA of the CDR3: TGTGCCAGCAGACCCTCTGGGACAGGGCCTCAGCCCCAGCATTTT. Translating it yields CASRPSGTGPQPQHF.

The gene calls are TRBV15 and TRBJ1-2; the D gene is possibly TRBD1 (6 bases). Between the trimmed V and J ends, which lost 0 bases and 5 bases, there was a span of 10 bases. CDR1 is LNHNV, CDR2 YYDKDF, per germline (reference sequence). The CDR3 totals 14 residues. The CDR3 DNA reads TGTGCCACCAGCAGAGATGGGGGCCTTTATGGCTACACCTTC. Its translation: CATSRDGGLYGYTF.

In regard to this clone: With a much larger clone just one base away, this may be a read error. The same CDR3 can be traced to other DNA sequences in this sample. The chain couples TRBV5-6 to TRBJ2-5; weak D call: TRBD1 (6 bases). The DNA end is more similar to TRBJ2-7, so the J call may be wrong. CDR1 is SGHDT, CDR2 YYEEEE, per germline. CDR3 length equals 13 residues. CDR3 loop: CASSPDRTYEQYF. The DNA of the CDR3 is TGTGCCAGCAGCCCGGACAGAACCTACGAGCAGTACTTC.

This chain joins TRBV28 and TRBJ2-7; 10 bases line up with TRBD1. Trimming cost V 5 bases and J 2 bases; bases outside gene matches: 6. This CDR3 is built from 15 residues. CDR1 MDHEN and CDR2 SYDVKM come from the germline V gene. CDR3 nucleotide sequence: TGTGCCAGCAGTAATAGGGACAGGGGTACCTACGAGCAGTACTTC. Protein sequence: CASSNRDRGTYEQYF.

The chain joins TRBV14 to TRBJ2-2; TRBD1 is a possible D gene (6 bases). V gave up 2 bases and J gave up 5 bases, with 9 bases separating them. CDR1 and CDR2 from the germline V gene are SGHDN and FVKESK. The CDR3 extends over 14 amino acids. CDR3 nucleotides: TGTGCCAGCAGCCAACCTCAGGGGACCGGGGAGCTGTTTTTT. Translation gives CASSQPQGTGELFF.

This clone was observed a handful of times. Other DNA sequences in this sample translate to the same CDR3. The chain recombines TRBV30 with TRBJ1-1; TRBD1 aligns across 8 bases. The trim removed 3 bases at V and 5 bases at J, leaving 5 bases unmatched. This CDR3 is built from 13 residues. Germline loops: CDR1 GTSNPN, CDR2 SVGIG (reference sequence). The CDR3 DNA is TGTGCCTGGAGCCCCGACAGGGGTACTGAAGCTTTCTTT. Translating gives CAWSPDRGTEAFF.

This sequence joins TRBV5-1 and TRBJ2-3, with 15 bases matching TRBD2. The CDR3 extends over 18 amino acids. Per the germline V gene, CDR1 is SGHRS and CDR2 is YFSETQ. V was pared by 4 bases and J by 3 bases, with 9 bases of the junction left unmatched. The CDR3 region has the DNA TGCGCCAGCAGCATCGGGACTAGCGGGAGGTCCCAAACAGATACGCAGTATTTT. Protein: CASSIGTSGRSQTDTQYF.

This chain connects TRBV15 to TRBJ1-1; D is uncertain. Germline CDR1 reads LNHNV; CDR2 reads YYDKDF (reference sequence). Deletions cut 1 base from V and 4 bases from J, with 10 bases between. The length of the CDR3 is 14 residues. CDR3 amino acids: CATSRGMEVTEAFF. CDR3 nucleotide sequence: TGTGCCACCAGCAGAGGAATGGAAGTCACTGAAGCTTTCTTT.

The chain combines TRBV2 with TRBJ2-7; D is unclear. Germline CDR1 SNHLY, CDR2 FYNNEI. The CDR3 loop spans 13 amino acids. V gave up 5 bases and J gave up 0 bases, with 8 bases separating them. CDR3 residues: CASSSVNSYEQYF. The CDR3 DNA reads as TGTGCCAGCAGTAGCGTAAACTCCTACGAGCAGTACTTC.

This clone appeared a single time. This rearrangement joins TRBV4-2 to TRBJ2-6, with D uncertain. This CDR3 spans 14 amino acids. V was trimmed by 8 bases and J by 0 bases, leaving 8 bases between them. Germline CDR1 reads LGHNA; CDR2 reads YNFKEQ. CDR3 DNA sequence: TGTGCCAGCTCACTCAACTCTGGGGCCAACGTCCTGACTTTC. It codes for CASSLNSGANVLTF.

The chain has TRBV28 and TRBJ2-1; tentative D call: TRBD1 (6 bases). Trimming shortened V by 5 bases and J by 6 bases, and 14 bases separated the two germline ends. The CDR3 has 14 residues. Germline values: CDR1 MDHEN, CDR2 SYDVKM. The CDR3 coding sequence is TGTGCCAGCAGTACGACCAGGGGTGTCAATGAGCAGTTCTTC. Amino acids: CASSTTRGVNEQFF.

The rearrangement joins TRBV10-3 to TRBJ1-1; D may be TRBD1 (6 bases). V lost 10 bases to trimming and J lost 4 bases, with 16 bases between them. CDR1 and CDR2 from the germline V gene are ENHRY and SYGVKD. This CDR3 has 13 amino acids. Here the CDR3 DNA reads TGTGCCACCGTTCCAGGGGTGGGCACTGAAGCTTTCTTT. Its protein product is CATVPGVGTEAFF.

The genes are TRBV7-9 and TRBJ2-7; tentatively, D is TRBD1 (6 bases). The germline gives CDR1 SEHNR, CDR2 FQNEAQ (reference sequence). This CDR3 has 15 residues. Trimming removed 3 bases from V and 3 bases from J, with 15 bases in between. DNA for the CDR3: TGTGCCAGCAGCTTGCCCAAGGACAGCTACTACGAGCAGTACTTC. This gives the protein CASSLPKDSYYEQYF.

This rearrangement joins TRBV19 to TRBJ2-7, with a tentative D call TRBD1 (7 bases). CDR1 and CDR2 from the germline V gene are LNHDA and SQIVND (reference sequence). The CDR3 consists of 13 residues. The V gene lost 5 bases and the J gene lost 7 bases, with 15 bases spanning the gap. CDR3 bases: TGTGCCAGTAGTCGCGGACAGGCGGGAGAGCAGTACTTC. Amino acid sequence: CASSRGQAGEQYF.